This TCR beta chain appears in the sequencing data of a study of blood T cell repertoires in COVID-19. Sequenced by immunoSEQ multiplex PCR; TCRdb stores in-frame clones only, minus some. The repertoire holds roughly 200,000 clones, with around 85% as singletons. The CDR3 loop spans 15 amino acids. CDR1 and CDR2 (germline): SGHRS, YFSETQ. J was trimmed by 10 bases and V by 4 bases; bases with no gene match: 11. The sequenced sample was PBMCs or T cells enriched from blood (not recorded which). The chain has TRBV5-1 and TRBJ1-6; 7 bases agree with TRBD1. The clonotype originates from a man aged 40-55 years who had recovered from COVID-19. CDR3 DNA sequence: TGCGCCAGCAGCCGAGCCCCCGACAGGGACTCACCCCTCCACTTT. It encodes CASSRAPDRDSPLHF.